These T cell receptor beta chains were read from a single sample in a study of T cells in Graves' hyperthyroidism and ophthalmopathy. TCRdb called the multiplex PCR reads again in MiXCR, with one record for every CDR3 protein. This table holds about 290,000 distinct CDR3 sequences, approximately 16% found once. The sample comprised blood. The receptors were sampled from a woman aged 50 to 60 with Graves' hyperthyroidism that later progressed to Graves' ophthalmopathy. The CDR3 runs from the conserved cysteine through the conserved F or W. A D gene is named only where the DNA matches it firmly. The size entry is marked missing in some rows and otherwise reads once, few, many or a size class.

V gene: TRBV29-1; clone size: many; D gene: -; J gene: TRBJ2-5; CDR3 protein: CSVEPGRGQTQYF; CDR3 DNA: TGCAGCGTTGAACCTGGGCGGGGACAGACCCAGTACTTC
V gene: TRBV2; clone size: -; D gene: TRBD2; J gene: TRBJ2-2; CDR3 protein: CASSRTSGRGNTGELFF; CDR3 DNA: TGTGCCAGCAGTCGGACTAGCGGGAGGGGAAACACCGGGGAGCTGTTTTTT
V gene: TRBV7-2; clone size: few; D gene: -; J gene: TRBJ2-6; CDR3 protein: CASSLSYSGANVLTF; CDR3 DNA: TGTGCCAGCAGCTTATCCTACAGTGGGGCCAACGTCCTGACTTTC
V gene: TRBV5-1; clone size: many; D gene: -; J gene: TRBJ2-2; CDR3 protein: CASSFGFGGELFF; CDR3 DNA: TGCGCCAGCAGCTTCGGATTCGGGGGGGAGCTGTTTTTT
V gene: TRBV5-1; clone size: -; D gene: TRBD1; J gene: TRBJ2-1; CDR3 protein: CASSWGTVYNEQFF; CDR3 DNA: TGCGCCAGCAGCTGGGGGACAGTCTACAATGAGCAGTTCTTC
V gene: TRBV9; clone size: -; D gene: -; J gene: TRBJ2-7; CDR3 protein: CASSVAGGGKAYEQYF; CDR3 DNA: TGTGCCAGCAGCGTAGCCGGTGGCGGGAAAGCCTACGAGCAGTACTTC
V gene: TRBV29-1; clone size: many; D gene: TRBD1; J gene: TRBJ1-5; CDR3 protein: CSVGQGPNQPQHF; CDR3 DNA: TGCAGCGTTGGACAGGGCCCCAATCAGCCCCAGCATTTT
V gene: TRBV28; clone size: -; D gene: TRBD2; J gene: TRBJ2-3; CDR3 protein: CASSLGGAGGTDTQYF; CDR3 DNA: TGTGCCAGCAGTTTGGGTGGCGCGGGGGGAACAGATACGCAGTATTTT
V gene: TRBV20-1; clone size: many; D gene: -; J gene: TRBJ2-1; CDR3 protein: CSARWGRSSYNEQFF; CDR3 DNA: TGCAGTGCTAGATGGGGGCGGAGCTCCTACAATGAGCAGTTCTTC
V gene: TRBV4-2; clone size: many; D gene: -; J gene: TRBJ2-2; CDR3 protein: CASSQGRDSHRELFF; CDR3 DNA: TGTGCCAGCAGCCAAGGGCGGGACTCCCACCGGGAGCTGTTTTTT
V gene: TRBV3-1; clone size: many; D gene: TRBD1; J gene: TRBJ2-3; CDR3 protein: CASSQYTGADTDTQYF; CDR3 DNA: TGTGCCAGCAGCCAATATACAGGGGCCGACACAGATACGCAGTATTTT
V gene: TRBV5-6; clone size: many; D gene: -; J gene: TRBJ2-7; CDR3 protein: CASSFLQTYEQYF; CDR3 DNA: TGTGCCAGCAGCTTTCTCCAAACCTACGAGCAGTACTTC
V gene: TRBV3-1; clone size: many; D gene: -; J gene: TRBJ1-2; CDR3 protein: CASSQDSYGYTF; CDR3 DNA: TGTGCCAGCAGCCAAGATTCTTATGGCTACACCTTC
V gene: TRBV6-2/TRBV6-3; clone size: many; D gene: TRBD1; J gene: TRBJ2-3; CDR3 protein: CASKPGQGTDTQYF; CDR3 DNA: TGTGCCAGCAAACCGGGACAGGGAACAGATACGCAGTATTTT
V gene: TRBV18; clone size: many; D gene: TRBD1; J gene: TRBJ1-2; CDR3 protein: CASSPPGQGYGYTF; CDR3 DNA: TGTGCCAGCTCACCTCCGGGACAGGGGTATGGCTACACCTTC
V gene: TRBV6-5; clone size: -; D gene: -; J gene: TRBJ1-2; CDR3 protein: CASSYRGQLNYGYTF; CDR3 DNA: TGTGCCAGCAGTTACAGGGGACAACTTAACTATGGCTACACCTTC
V gene: TRBV11-3; clone size: many; D gene: -; J gene: TRBJ1-1; CDR3 protein: CASSANRAGTEAFF; CDR3 DNA: TGTGCCAGCAGCGCCAATAGGGCCGGAACTGAAGCTTTCTTT
V gene: TRBV11-1; clone size: many; D gene: -; J gene: TRBJ1-1; CDR3 protein: CASSFSANTEAFF; CDR3 DNA: TGTGCCAGCAGCTTCTCCGCGAACACTGAAGCTTTCTTT
V gene: TRBV5-1; clone size: many; D gene: TRBD1; J gene: TRBJ2-2; CDR3 protein: CASIKGAALNTGELFF; CDR3 DNA: TGCGCCAGCATTAAGGGGGCCGCCCTGAACACCGGGGAGCTGTTTTTT
V gene: TRBV4-1; clone size: many; D gene: -; J gene: TRBJ2-7; CDR3 protein: CASSQDSAYEQYF; CDR3 DNA: TGCGCCAGCAGCCAAGATTCGGCCTACGAGCAGTACTTC
V gene: TRBV28; clone size: many; D gene: -; J gene: TRBJ2-5; CDR3 protein: CASSLLSPQGQETQYF; CDR3 DNA: TGTGCCAGCAGTTTACTCTCCCCACAGGGTCAAGAGACCCAGTACTTC
V gene: TRBV9; clone size: few; D gene: TRBD2; J gene: TRBJ2-1; CDR3 protein: CASSPGTNYNEQFF; CDR3 DNA: TGTGCCAGCAGCCCCGGGACTAACTACAATGAGCAGTTCTTC
V gene: TRBV6-5; clone size: -; D gene: -; J gene: TRBJ1-4; CDR3 protein: CASSYLAVTGGQEKLFF; CDR3 DNA: TGTGCCAGCAGTTACCTGGCTGTCACAGGAGGGCAGGAAAAACTGTTTTTT
V gene: TRBV28; clone size: many; D gene: TRBD1; J gene: TRBJ2-7; CDR3 protein: CASSPTTGDGYEQYF; CDR3 DNA: TGTGCCAGCAGCCCGACGACAGGGGATGGGTACGAGCAGTACTTC
V gene: TRBV7-2; clone size: few; D gene: -; J gene: TRBJ2-2; CDR3 protein: CASSAGPRVGELFF; CDR3 DNA: TGTGCCAGCAGCGCGGGACCAAGGGTCGGGGAGCTGTTTTTT
V gene: TRBV18; clone size: many; D gene: TRBD2; J gene: TRBJ2-1; CDR3 protein: CASSLQTSGSYNEQFF; CDR3 DNA: TGTGCCAGCTCACTACAGACTAGCGGGAGCTACAATGAGCAGTTCTTC
V gene: TRBV20-1; clone size: -; D gene: -; J gene: TRBJ2-5; CDR3 protein: CSARREVLETQYF; CDR3 DNA: TGCAGTGCTAGGAGGGAGGTCTTGGAGACCCAGTACTTC
V gene: TRBV2; clone size: many; D gene: TRBD2; J gene: TRBJ2-3; CDR3 protein: CASSELAGASDTQYF; CDR3 DNA: TGTGCCAGCAGTGAACTAGCGGGAGCCTCAGATACGCAGTATTTT
V gene: TRBV29-1; clone size: many; D gene: -; J gene: TRBJ2-7; CDR3 protein: CSVVRTDTSYEQYF; CDR3 DNA: TGCAGCGTCGTACGGACGGACACCTCCTACGAGCAGTACTTC
V gene: TRBV2; clone size: many; D gene: TRBD2; J gene: TRBJ2-1; CDR3 protein: CASSIRLALYNEQFF; CDR3 DNA: TGTGCCAGCAGTATACGACTAGCGCTTTACAATGAGCAGTTCTTC
V gene: TRBV9; clone size: few; D gene: TRBD2; J gene: TRBJ2-1; CDR3 protein: CASSFGTSGTNEQFF; CDR3 DNA: TGTGCCAGCAGCTTTGGGACTAGCGGGACCAATGAGCAGTTCTTC
V gene: TRBV19; clone size: -; D gene: -; J gene: TRBJ2-1; CDR3 protein: CASNLGWGDEQFF; CDR3 DNA: TGTGCCAGTAATCTGGGGTGGGGGGATGAGCAGTTCTTC
V gene: TRBV18; clone size: many; D gene: -; J gene: TRBJ1-3; CDR3 protein: CASSRTEGNTIYF; CDR3 DNA: TGTGCCAGCTCACGTACCGAAGGAAACACCATATATTTT
V gene: TRBV15; clone size: few; D gene: -; J gene: TRBJ2-1; CDR3 protein: CAYTPTGRHEQFF; CDR3 DNA: TGTGCCTATACGCCTACAGGACGCCATGAGCAGTTCTTC
V gene: TRBV28; clone size: many; D gene: -; J gene: TRBJ1-2; CDR3 protein: CASSLAGIYGYTF; CDR3 DNA: TGTGCCAGCAGTTTAGCAGGGATCTATGGCTACACCTTC
V gene: TRBV7-3; clone size: many; D gene: -; J gene: TRBJ2-2; CDR3 protein: CASSLGGTGELFF; CDR3 DNA: TGCGCCAGCAGCTTGGGGGGCACCGGGGAGCTGTTTTTT
V gene: TRBV24-1; clone size: many; D gene: TRBD2; J gene: TRBJ2-1; CDR3 protein: CATSDPTSGPNEQFF; CDR3 DNA: TGTGCCACCAGTGATCCGACTAGCGGTCCTAATGAGCAGTTCTTC
V gene: TRBV20-1; clone size: many; D gene: -; J gene: TRBJ2-5; CDR3 protein: CSAREWTPQETQYF; CDR3 DNA: TGCAGTGCTAGAGAGTGGACACCTCAAGAGACCCAGTACTTC